This is a list of T cell receptor beta chains from one sample in a study of blood T cell repertoires in COVID-19. Sequenced by immunoSEQ multiplex PCR; TCRdb stores in-frame clones only, minus some. The sample contains more than 250,000 clones, around 87% of which appear only once. Sequenced material: peripheral blood. The receptor source for this set is a woman aged 30 to 39 who had recovered from COVID-19. The CDR3 runs from the conserved cysteine through the conserved F or W. D genes are given only for firm matches. Clone size is shown for a subset of rows, as once, few, many or a class of expanded clone.

TRBJ2-7 TRBV3-1/TRBV3-2 . TRBD2 CASSPRPGLAGTYYEQYF TGTGCCAGCAGCCCAAGACCCGGACTAGCGGGGACCTACTACGAGCAGTACTTC
TRBJ2-1 TRBV6-4 . TRBD2 CASSDSAGGRNEQFF TGTGCCAGCAGTGACTCGGCGGGGGGCCGCAATGAGCAGTTCTTC
TRBJ1-6 TRBV27 . TRBD1 CASRQTGAYNSPLHF TGTGCCAGCAGACAAACAGGGGCCTATAATTCACCCCTCCACTTT
TRBJ2-2 TRBV9 . . CASSVDLGTVDGELFF TGTGCCAGCAGCGTAGATTTGGGCACCGTAGACGGGGAGCTGTTTTTT
TRBJ2-3 TRBV11-2 . . CASSTHSDTQYF TGTGCCAGCAGCACACATTCAGATACGCAGTATTTT
TRBJ2-7 TRBV3-1/TRBV3-2 . . CASLRRGSYEQYF TGTGCCAGCCTAAGGCGGGGCTCCTACGAGCAGTACTTC
TRBJ2-4 TRBV7-8 . TRBD1 CASSLSSGQGVSKNIQYF TGTGCCAGCAGCTTATCATCGGGACAGGGGGTTTCCAAAAACATTCAGTACTTC
TRBJ2-5 TRBV20-1 . . CSAEYQETQYF TGCAGTGCCGAGTACCAAGAGACCCAGTACTTC
TRBJ2-7 TRBV9 once . CASSVEGNTREQYF TGTGCCAGCAGCGTGGAGGGGAACACGAGGGAGCAGTACTTC
TRBJ2-1 TRBV7-9 . TRBD2 CASSPPSGWDNEQFF TGTGCCAGCAGCCCCCCTAGCGGCTGGGACAATGAGCAGTTCTTC
TRBJ2-3 TRBV7-3 . TRBD2 CASSLGWTSGTADTQYF TGTGCCAGCAGCTTAGGTTGGACTAGCGGGACGGCAGATACGCAGTATTTT
TRBJ1-2 TRBV6-6 . TRBD1 CASSYSADRGYYGYTF TGTGCCAGCAGTTACTCTGCGGACAGGGGCTACTATGGCTACACCTTC
TRBJ2-1 TRBV10-3 . . CAISGGGPAYNEQFF TGTGCCATCAGTGGCGGAGGGCCCGCCTACAATGAGCAGTTCTTC
TRBJ1-2 TRBV7-8 . TRBD1 CASSLFWSGDRAIGVFNYGYTF TGTGCCAGCAGCTTATTTTGGAGTGGGGACAGGGCGATCGGTGTATTTAACTATGGCTACACCTTC
TRBJ1-3 TRBV6-5 . . CASSKTDSGNTIYF TGTGCCAGCAGTAAAACAGACTCTGGAAACACCATATATTTT
TRBJ2-1 TRBV7-9 . . CASSWGGKFF TGTGCCAGCAGCTGGGGGGGCAAGTTCTTC
TRBJ2-7 TRBV5-6 . . CASSWGSYEQYF TGTGCCAGCAGCTGGGGCAGCTACGAGCAGTACTTC
TRBJ2-1 TRBV5-1 . TRBD1 CASSLEGQQYNEQFF TGCGCCAGCAGCTTGGAGGGACAGCAGTACAATGAGCAGTTCTTC
TRBJ1-1 TRBV19 . . CATRTANTEAFF TGTGCCACGCGGACAGCGAACACTGAAGCTTTCTTT
TRBJ2-3 TRBV19 . TRBD1 CASSIGSRGQADTQYF TGTGCCAGTAGTATAGGTAGCAGGGGGCAGGCAGATACGCAGTATTTT
TRBJ1-2 TRBV7-2 . . CASSLGQGNYGYTF TGTGCCAGCAGCTTAGGTCAGGGGAACTATGGCTACACCTTC
TRBJ2-5 TRBV28 . TRBD1 CASSPRDRSLETQYF TGTGCCAGCAGCCCCCGGGACAGGAGTTTAGAGACCCAGTACTTC
TRBJ2-2 TRBV4-3 . . CASSAGTAGGELFF TGCGCCAGCAGCGCAGGGACAGCGGGCGGGGAGCTGTTTTTT
TRBJ2-5 TRBV15 . . CATSRVGGGGETQYF TGTGCCACCAGCAGAGTCGGCGGGGGCGGGGAGACCCAGTACTTC
TRBJ1-5 TRBV12-3/TRBV12-4 . . CASSFGRAQPQHF TGTGCCAGCAGTTTTGGGAGGGCCCAGCCCCAGCATTTT
TRBJ1-3 TRBV9 . TRBD1 CASSPDRGLGNTIYF TGTGCCAGCAGCCCTGACAGGGGGCTTGGAAACACCATATATTTT
TRBJ2-2 TRBV7-2 . TRBD2 CASSLLAGGNTGELFF TGTGCCAGCAGCTTATTAGCGGGAGGGAACACCGGGGAGCTGTTTTTT
TRBJ2-1 TRBV5-8 . TRBD2 CASSSRWGGALYNEQFF TGTGCCAGCAGCAGTCGCTGGGGAGGGGCACTTTACAATGAGCAGTTCTTC
TRBJ1-1 TRBV11-3 . . CASSLDLNRVATEAFF TGTGCCAGCAGCTTAGATCTCAACAGGGTGGCGACTGAAGCTTTCTTT
TRBJ2-2 TRBV7-2 . . CASSWAGDGELFF TGTGCCAGCAGCTGGGCGGGTGACGGGGAGCTGTTTTTT
TRBJ1-4 TRBV12-5 . . CASGPDLRTNEKLFF TGTGCTAGTGGGCCCGATTTGAGAACTAATGAAAAACTGTTTTTT
TRBJ2-7 TRBV3-1/TRBV3-2 . . CASSQDYSKQYF TGTGCCAGCAGCCAAGATTACTCCAAGCAGTACTTC
TRBJ2-6 TRBV5-4 few . CASTSGANVLTF TGTGCCTCCACTTCTGGGGCCAACGTCCTGACTTTC
TRBJ2-2 TRBV7-3 . TRBD1 CASSRTGGETGELFF TGTGCCAGCAGCCGGACAGGGGGCGAAACCGGGGAGCTGTTTTTT
TRBJ1-1 TRBV4-1 . . CASSPGRLPTEAFF TGCGCCAGCAGCCCCGGCAGGCTCCCCACTGAAGCTTTCTTT
TRBJ2-1 TRBV6-5 . TRBD2 CASSTGGQYNEQFF TGTGCCAGCAGTACGGGGGGGCAGTACAATGAGCAGTTCTTC
TRBJ2-2 TRBV5-5 . . CASSVNSRVLGTGELFF TGTGCCAGCAGCGTAAACTCCAGGGTATTGGGCACCGGGGAGCTGTTTTTT
TRBJ2-1 TRBV19 . TRBD1 CASSQGAPEQFF TGTGCCAGTAGCCAGGGGGCGCCTGAGCAGTTCTTC
TRBJ1-5 TRBV2 . . CASLRDVGQPQHF TGTGCCAGTCTTCGGGATGTTGGTCAGCCCCAGCATTTT
TRBJ1-2 TRBV19 . TRBD1 CATRDRGRNDGYTF TGTGCCACCAGGGACAGGGGGCGAAATGATGGCTACACCTTC
TRBJ2-3 TRBV6-5 . TRBD1 CASSYLRTGSTDTQYF TGTGCCAGCAGTTACCTCCGGACAGGAAGCACAGATACGCAGTATTTT
TRBJ1-1 TRBV5-1 . . CASSTTTAWNTEAFF TGCGCCAGCAGCACGACGACAGCCTGGAACACTGAAGCTTTCTTT
TRBJ2-3 TRBV9 . . CASSVEDGGPSDTQYF TGTGCCAGCAGCGTAGAGGACGGGGGGCCGTCAGATACGCAGTATTTT
TRBJ2-7 TRBV6-2/TRBV6-3 . TRBD2 CASSYQRGPYEQYF TGTGCCAGCAGTTACCAGCGGGGCCCCTACGAGCAGTACTTC
TRBJ2-5 TRBV12-5 . TRBD1 CASGLVRGTGFQETQYF TGTGCTAGTGGTTTGGTACGTGGGACAGGATTCCAAGAGACCCAGTACTTC